These 20 T cell receptor beta chains were all obtained from the same sample, sequenced in a study of T cell responses to AZD1222 COVID-19 vaccine. Clones were sequenced by immunoSEQ multiplex PCR, and TCRdb holds only the in-frame ones, with some missing. The sample carries approximately 140,000 clones, 94% recorded once. Here the sequenced sample was peripheral blood, taken on day 0 of AZD1222 vaccination. These receptors were taken from an adult in good health.

The chain joins TRBV12-3 or TRBV12-4 to TRBJ1-1; D remains unclear. V gave up 5 bases and J gave up 11 bases, with 18 bases separating them. CDR3 size: 13 residues. The CDR3 DNA reads TGTGCCAGCAGTCCCTCACGGAGTCCGGGGGCTTTCTTT. Its translation is CASSPSRSPGAFF.

The chain recombines TRBV4-1 with TRBJ2-2; 7 bases are shared with TRBD1. CDR1 and CDR2 (germline): MGHRA, YSYEKL. The V segment lost 5 bases and the J segment 1 base; nucleotides outside the gene matches: 4. This CDR3 comprises 15 residues. As DNA, the CDR3 is TGCGCCAGCAGCTTACGGACAGGGAACACCGGGGAGCTGTTTTTT. Its protein is CASSLRTGNTGELFF.

The chain combines TRBV7-6 with TRBJ2-3, with D perhaps TRBD2 (6 bases). Germline V gene sequence: CDR1 SGHVS, CDR2 FNYEAQ. Trimming stripped 3 bases from V and 6 bases from J, with 16 bases between. The CDR3 sequence is 15 residues long. In DNA, the CDR3 is TGTGCCAGCAGCTTTGGAGCGGGTATGGGGGATACGCAGTATTTT. Its protein product is CASSFGAGMGDTQYF.

The chain couples TRBV12-2 to TRBJ2-1; TRBD2 was called by the table and not checked on the DNA. TRBV12-2 is tagged as a pseudogene. The CDR3 has 9 amino acids. The DNA for the CDR3 is TGTGCAAGGGCGGGGGAGCAGTTCTTC. As protein: CARAGEQFF.

The CDR3 spells CASSLMGNTIYF. CDR3 in DNA: TGTGCCAGCAGCTTAATGGGAAACACCATATATTTT. The chain couples TRBV7-6 to TRBJ1-3; D unresolved. The V end was cut by 2 bases, the J end by 4 bases, with 3 bases between. CDR1 and CDR2 (germline): SGHVS, FNYEAQ. The CDR3 loop spans 12 amino acids. Variable domain in full (rest from reference TRBV7-6 and TRBJ1-3): GAGVSQSPRYKVTKRGQDVALRCDPISGHVSLYWYRQALGQGPEFLTYFNYEAQQDKSGLPNDRFSAERPEGSISTLTIQRTEQRDSAMYRCASSLMGNTIYFGEGSWLTVV.

The rearrangement uses TRBV4-1 and TRBJ2-3; TRBD2 agrees at 11 bases. The CDR3 length is 14 residues. In germline, CDR1 is MGHRA, CDR2 YSYEKL. V was clipped by 3 bases and J by 6 bases; unmatched bases: 2. The CDR3: CASSQASGGDTQYF. CDR3 nucleotides: TGCGCCAGCAGCCAGGCTAGCGGGGGGGATACGCAGTATTTT.

The V gene is TRBV11-1, the J gene TRBJ2-2; a possible D gene is TRBD2 (6 bases). Germline-derived CDR1 and CDR2 are SGHAT and FQDESV (reference sequence). The CDR3 length is 15 residues. The V end lost 4 bases, the J end lost 3 bases, and 12 bases lay between the germline ends. CDR3 sequence (DNA): TGTGCCAGCAGCTCCTTGGGAGGTGACACCGGGGAGCTGTTTTTT. Translated, it gives CASSSLGGDTGELFF.

V and J are TRBV5-1 and TRBJ2-1; D unresolved. The germline gives CDR1 SGHRS, CDR2 YFSETQ. CDR3 length: 13 residues. V lost 1 base and J 8 bases, leaving 10 bases between the germline ends. The CDR3 coding sequence is TGCGCCAGCAGCTTGACAAATGCGTATGAGCAGTTCTTC. Encoded protein: CASSLTNAYEQFF.

This clone has only one observation. This chain connects TRBV15 to TRBJ2-1; 12 bases line up with TRBD2. V gave up 5 bases and J gave up 4 bases; unmatched junction bases: 9. Germline V gene data show CDR1 as LNHNV and CDR2 as YYDKDF (reference sequence). This CDR3 is 17 amino acids long. CDR3 in amino acids: CATSPRTTSGGYNEQFF. In DNA form, the CDR3 reads TGTGCCACCAGCCCACGAACGACTAGCGGGGGATACAATGAGCAGTTCTTC.

V usage is TRBV7-9 and J usage is TRBJ2-3; D not resolved. The CDR3 contains 15 residues. Germline CDR1 reads SEHNR; CDR2 reads FQNEAQ (reference sequence). V lost 4 bases and J 4 bases, leaving 15 bases between the germline ends. The DNA for the CDR3 is TGTGCCAGCAGCTCTCTGGGCCCTACACCAGATACGCAGTATTTT. It translates to CASSSLGPTPDTQYF.

Comment on this clone: Additional DNA sequences in this sample encode the identical CDR3. CDR3 bases: TGTGCCAGCAGCTTTGACAGGGATCAGCCCCAGCATTTT. Translated, it gives CASSFDRDQPQHF. V is TRBV7-2 and J is TRBJ1-5; TRBD1 matches at 7 bases. The CDR3 has 13 residues. J gave up 5 bases and V 3 bases, and 1 base lay outside the gene matches. Looked up from germline, CDR1 is SGHTA and CDR2 is FQGNSA.

This sequence joins TRBV19 and TRBJ2-3, with TRBD2 identical over 7 bases. The CDR3 totals 16 residues. With V trimmed by 9 bases and J by 5 bases, 17 bases remained unmatched. The V gene's germline CDR1 is LNHDA and CDR2 SQIVND (reference sequence). The CDR3 reads CASTNPRSGDGDTQYF. In nucleotides, the CDR3 is TGTGCCAGCACCAACCCCCGGAGCGGGGACGGAGATACGCAGTATTTT.

The V and J genes are TRBV3-1 (or the pseudogene TRBV3-2) and TRBJ2-1; no firm D call. Deletions cut 4 bases from V and 8 bases from J, with 15 bases between. The CDR3 runs to 14 residues. CDR1 and CDR2 from the germline V gene are LGHDT and YNNKEL (reference sequence). The CDR3 bases are TGTGCCAGCAGCCTTCAAGCCGGTGGATATGAGCAGTTCTTC. It yields the protein CASSLQAGGYEQFF.

V is TRBV11-1 and J is TRBJ2-1; TRBD1 agrees at 7 bases. This CDR3 has 15 amino acids. CDR1 is SGHAT and CDR2 is FQDESV in the germline V gene (reference sequence). V lost 2 bases to trimming and J lost 5 bases; unmatched junction nucleotides: 6. As DNA, the CDR3 is TGTGCCAGCAGCTTACACACAGGGGATAACAATGAGCAGTTCTTC. As protein: CASSLHTGDNNEQFF. The whole variable domain, remainder taken from reference TRBV11-1 and TRBJ2-1, is EAEVAQSPRYKITEKSQAVAFWCDPISGHATLYWYRQILGQGPELLVQFQDESVVDDSQLPKDRFSAERLKGVDSTLKIQPAELGDSAMYLCASSLHTGDNNEQFFGPGTRLTVL.

The chain recombines TRBV6-1 with TRBJ2-2; the D gene could be TRBD1 or TRBD2 (5 bases each). The CDR3 spans 16 residues. V was pared by 0 bases and J by 6 bases, with 14 bases between. The germline V gene has CDR1 MNHNS and CDR2 SASEGT. CDR3 residues: CASSEAGVLRSGELFF. CDR3 bases: TGTGCCAGCAGTGAAGCGGGGGTCTTGCGGTCCGGGGAGCTGTTTTTT.

This chain links TRBV30 with TRBJ2-2, with 12 bases that match TRBD2. Germline CDR1 GTSNPN, CDR2 SVGIG (reference sequence). The CDR3 covers 15 residues. Losses at the gene ends were 5 bases for V and 6 bases for J; bases not matched to a gene: 7. CDR3 DNA sequence: TGTGCCTGGCAGACTAGCGGGAGTCTAGCCGGGGAGCTGTTTTTT. Protein: CAWQTSGSLAGELFF.

V usage is TRBV19 and J usage is TRBJ1-1; D gene ambiguous. V was pared by 10 bases and J by 1 base, with 13 bases between. The CDR3 sequence is 13 residues long. Germline lookup yields CDR1 LNHDA and CDR2 SQIVND (reference sequence). The CDR3 here is CATRLAENTEAFF. CDR3 nucleotides: TGTGCCACCCGGTTGGCGGAGAACACTGAAGCTTTCTTT.

The chain uses TRBV27 and TRBJ2-3; TRBD1 or TRBD2 may be the D gene (6 bases each). The germline V gene has CDR1 MNHEY and CDR2 SMNVEV (reference sequence). CDR3 length: 19 residues. Trimming pared 1 base from V and 0 bases from J, leaving 20 bases between. The CDR3 sequence is CASSLLGGSQKTSTDTQYF. As DNA, the CDR3 is TGTGCCAGCAGTTTATTAGGGGGGAGCCAAAAAACTAGCACAGATACGCAGTATTTT.

The rearrangement uses TRBV7-9 and TRBJ2-1; D may be TRBD2 (7 bases). This CDR3 region has 15 residues. Germline-derived CDR1 and CDR2 are SEHNR and FQNEAQ (reference sequence). V was shortened by 2 bases and J by 3 bases, with 11 bases between the two germline ends. The CDR3 coding sequence is TGTGCCAGCAGCTTAACGGGGGGCCGCTACAATGAGCAGTTCTTC. Protein sequence: CASSLTGGRYNEQFF.

The chain employs TRBV7-9 and TRBJ1-1; 7 bases agree with TRBD1. Trimming at V came to 3 bases and at J to 4 bases, leaving 2 bases not matched to a gene. Germline lookup yields CDR1 SEHNR and CDR2 FQNEAQ (reference sequence). The CDR3 is 13 amino acids. CDR3: CASSFQGGTEAFF. The CDR3 DNA is TGTGCCAGCAGCTTCCAGGGGGGCACTGAAGCTTTCTTT.